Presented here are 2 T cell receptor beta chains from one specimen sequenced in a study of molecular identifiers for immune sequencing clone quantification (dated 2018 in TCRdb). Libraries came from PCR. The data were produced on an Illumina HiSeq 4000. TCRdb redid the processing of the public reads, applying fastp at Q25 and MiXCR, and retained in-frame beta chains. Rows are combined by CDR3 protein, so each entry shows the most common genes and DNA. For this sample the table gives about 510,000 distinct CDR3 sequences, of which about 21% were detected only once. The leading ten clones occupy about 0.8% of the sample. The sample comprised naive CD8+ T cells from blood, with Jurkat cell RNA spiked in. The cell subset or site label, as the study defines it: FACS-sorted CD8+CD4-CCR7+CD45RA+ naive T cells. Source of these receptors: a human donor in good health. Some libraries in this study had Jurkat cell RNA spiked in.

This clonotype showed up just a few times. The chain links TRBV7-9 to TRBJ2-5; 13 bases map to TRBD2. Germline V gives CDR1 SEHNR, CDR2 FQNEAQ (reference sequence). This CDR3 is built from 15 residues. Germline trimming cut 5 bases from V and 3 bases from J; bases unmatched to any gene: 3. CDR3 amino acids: CASSMGLAGKETQYF. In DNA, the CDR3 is TGTGCCAGCAGCATGGGACTAGCGGGGAAAGAGACCCAGTACTTC.

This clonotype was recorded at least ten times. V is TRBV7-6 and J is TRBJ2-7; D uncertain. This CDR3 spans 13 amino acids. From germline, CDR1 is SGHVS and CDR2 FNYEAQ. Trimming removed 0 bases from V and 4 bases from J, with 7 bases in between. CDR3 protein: CASSLAWGYEQYF. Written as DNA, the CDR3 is TGTGCCAGCAGCTTAGCGTGGGGATACGAGCAGTACTTC.